This TCR beta chain was recovered during a study of cytomegalovirus exposure and HLA in healthy donors. Across the whole study: There were 90 million to 140 million unique TCR beta sequences, drawn from about 179 million T cells, in an earlier analysis. Findings of the study overall: The availability of immune exposure information extended only to CMV serostatus. Reported results showed that the classifier diagnosed cytomegalovirus status with high specificity and sensitivity.

The V gene's germline CDR1 is SGHVS and CDR2 FNYEAQ. V lost 4 bases to trimming and J lost 0 bases, with 13 bases between them. This CDR3 contains 17 residues. Both 60 Vbeta primers and 13 Jbeta primers went into the PCR. The protocol was immunoSEQ multiplex PCR, while the TCRdb copy is restricted to in-frame clones and leaves out a portion. The sample lists under 200,000 clones; around 75% were seen once. As for the donors, each was a healthy bone marrow donor. This clone was seen only a few times. Its specificity is not known. The chain couples TRBV7-6 to TRBJ2-6; D possibly corresponds to TRBD1 (6 bases). This sequence was found in a human donor in good health. What was sequenced was PBMCs. The CDR3 is CASSSSDSDSGANVLTF. The CDR3 DNA reads TGTGCCAGCAGCTCGTCGGACAGTGACTCTGGGGCCAACGTCCTGACTTTC. The full variable domain, its missing parts supplied by reference TRBV7-6 and TRBJ2-6, is GAGVSQSPRYKVTKRGQDVALRCDPISGHVSLYWYRQALGQGPEFLTYFNYEAQQDKSGLPNDRFSAERPEGSISTLTIQRTEQRDSAMYRCASSSSDSDSGANVLTFGAGSRLTVL.